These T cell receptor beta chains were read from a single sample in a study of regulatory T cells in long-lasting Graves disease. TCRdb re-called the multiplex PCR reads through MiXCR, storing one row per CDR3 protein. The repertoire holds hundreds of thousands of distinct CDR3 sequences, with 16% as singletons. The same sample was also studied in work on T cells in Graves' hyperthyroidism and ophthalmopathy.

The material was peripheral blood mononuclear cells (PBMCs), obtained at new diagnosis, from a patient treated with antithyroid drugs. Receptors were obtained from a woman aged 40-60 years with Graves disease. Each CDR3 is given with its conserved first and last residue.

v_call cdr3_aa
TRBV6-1 CASHVAGFQGYEQYF
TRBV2 CASMGGPPNEQFF
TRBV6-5 CASSYSRTANTEAFF
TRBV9 CASSVASFYGYTF
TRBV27 CASKSTGTSGKETQYF
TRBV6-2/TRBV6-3 CASSYSSGNEQFF
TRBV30 CAWSVLGTDTQYF
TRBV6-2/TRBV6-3 CASRGVGGYGYTF
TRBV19 CASSKQGNTIYF
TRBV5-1 CASSPAAGRGVYNEQFF
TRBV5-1 CASTLGGVVDEQYF
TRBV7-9 CASRLTGRSNTEAFF
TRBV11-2 CASSPRPGQGFTEAFF
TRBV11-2 CASSLGRRSSYEQYF
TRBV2 CASRTGTDYEQYF
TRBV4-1 CASSQDPLETQYF
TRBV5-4 CASSPGGAVNTEAFF
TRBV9 CASSVDGMAAQPQHF